The clone carrying this T cell receptor (beta chain) appeared a few times. Its antigen remains unknown. The sample originates from a study of beta chain features in type 1 diabetes. Whole-study findings and limits: TCRB CDR3 length was moderately but significantly reduced in all four CD4+ subsets of Type 1 diabetes patients. Among type 1 diabetes patients, VDJ junctions had fewer insertions and more deletions.

Expressed TCRB transcripts were sequenced after all isolated RNA was converted to cDNA. Generated by immunoSEQ multiplex PCR, the TCRdb table keeps only in-frame clones and is missing some. The data contain 130,000 to 150,000 clones, 6% to 7.5% of them singletons. The CDR3 is 15 amino acids. Germline CDR1 reads SGDLS; CDR2 reads YYNGEE. The ends lost 3 bases at V and 4 bases at J; junction bases unmatched: 7. The origin of this receptor is a woman in her twenties or thirties in good health. Sequenced material: central memory CD4+ T cells from blood. The chain links TRBV9 to TRBJ1-2, with TRBD1 identical over 9 bases. CDR3: CASSAGQGFLYGYTF. The CDR3 DNA follows: TGTGCCAGCAGCGCAGGACAGGGGTTTCTCTATGGCTACACCTTC.